A selection of T cell receptor beta chains follows, all from one sample in a study of T cell changes during pregnancy in multiple sclerosis. Produced via immunoSEQ multiplex PCR; TCRdb's table is partial and in-frame only. Here the sample spans about 49,000 clones, about 90% being singletons. The sample in question was peripheral blood, obtained after pregnancy. The receptors were gathered from a female donor in good health, enrolled as a control in a pregnancy study. CDR3s include the opening cysteine and the closing phenylalanine or tryptophan. The order of the fields is D gene, V gene, clone size, J gene, CDR3 DNA, CDR3 protein. D genes are given only for firm matches. The listing skips clone size in some rows; elsewhere it reads once, few, many or a size class.

D: .
V: TRBV29-1
size: .
J: TRBJ1-1
DNA: TGCAGCGTTGCCGGGGGGAACACTGAAGCTTTCTTT
CDR3: CSVAGGNTEAFF

D: .
V: TRBV2
size: .
J: TRBJ2-7
DNA: TGTGCCAGCAACAGTCCCTACGAGCAGTACTTC
CDR3: CASNSPYEQYF

D: TRBD2
V: TRBV6-4
size: .
J: TRBJ2-3
DNA: TGTGCCAGCAGTGACTCGGGGACTAGCGGGAGTGATACGCAGTATTTT
CDR3: CASSDSGTSGSDTQYF

D: .
V: TRBV10-3
size: .
J: TRBJ2-1
DNA: TGTGCCATCAGTGGTAACAATGAGCAGTTCTTC
CDR3: CAISGNNEQFF

D: .
V: TRBV18
size: .
J: TRBJ2-5
DNA: TGTGCCAGCTCACTCCCGGGAGACAGGGCCCAAGAGACCCAGTACTTC
CDR3: CASSLPGDRAQETQYF

D: TRBD1
V: TRBV5-1
size: .
J: TRBJ1-3
DNA: TGCGCCAGCAGCTTGGTAGGGGACAGGGACTCTGGAAACACCATATATTTT
CDR3: CASSLVGDRDSGNTIYF

D: .
V: TRBV29-1
size: few
J: TRBJ1-1
DNA: TGCAGCGCTTTAGGGGAGAACACTGAAGCTTTCTTT
CDR3: CSALGENTEAFF

D: .
V: TRBV11-2
size: .
J: TRBJ2-1
DNA: TGTGCCAGCAGCCGAGCCAACAATGAGCAGTTCTTC
CDR3: CASSRANNEQFF

D: .
V: TRBV7-9
size: .
J: TRBJ2-2
DNA: TGTGCCAGCAGCTTGGCGACTAACACCGGGGAGCTGTTTTTT
CDR3: CASSLATNTGELFF

D: .
V: TRBV7-3
size: .
J: TRBJ2-5
DNA: TGTGCCAGCAGCTTAAACAGACAAGAGACCCAGTACTTC
CDR3: CASSLNRQETQYF

D: .
V: TRBV5-1
size: .
J: TRBJ1-4
DNA: TGCGCCAGCAGCTTGGCTAGGGGATCCTCTAATGAAAAACTGTTTTTT
CDR3: CASSLARGSSNEKLFF

D: TRBD1
V: TRBV5-4
size: .
J: TRBJ1-2
DNA: TGTGCCAGCAGTTCTGTACAGGGGGCAGTTGGCTACACCTTC
CDR3: CASSSVQGAVGYTF

D: TRBD2
V: TRBV5-1
size: .
J: TRBJ2-7
DNA: TGCGCCAGCAGATGGATAGCTAGCGGGGGGGAAGTGCAGTACTTC
CDR3: CASRWIASGGEVQYF

D: TRBD1
V: TRBV28
size: .
J: TRBJ1-1
DNA: TGTGCCAGCAGTCCATTGACAGGGACCATGAACACTGAAGCTTTCTTT
CDR3: CASSPLTGTMNTEAFF

D: .
V: TRBV9
size: .
J: TRBJ1-1
DNA: TGTGCCAGCAGTCAAGCCCCGGGACACTCGAACACTGAAGCTTTCTTT
CDR3: CASSQAPGHSNTEAFF